The clone carrying this T cell receptor (beta chain) has a handful of counts. The data were obtained in a study of response to subunit inactivated influenza vaccine. This CDR3 comprises 11 residues. V lost 6 bases and J 6 bases, leaving 7 bases between the germline ends. Each CDR3 protein gets one entry after TCRdb re-called the RT-PCR reads with MiXCR. The repertoire includes fewer than 400,000 distinct CDR3 sequences, 21% of them detected once, and roughly 10% sits in the top ten. The receptor's source is a man aged 50 to 69 who received an inactivated influenza vaccine. The chain is built from TRBV12-3 or TRBV12-4 and TRBJ2-3; D is undetermined. This specimen consisted of PBMCs from blood, obtained around 22 months after vaccination. The CDR3 is CASSRADTQYF. CDR3 in DNA: TGTGCCAGCAGCCGGGCGGATACGCAGTATTTT.